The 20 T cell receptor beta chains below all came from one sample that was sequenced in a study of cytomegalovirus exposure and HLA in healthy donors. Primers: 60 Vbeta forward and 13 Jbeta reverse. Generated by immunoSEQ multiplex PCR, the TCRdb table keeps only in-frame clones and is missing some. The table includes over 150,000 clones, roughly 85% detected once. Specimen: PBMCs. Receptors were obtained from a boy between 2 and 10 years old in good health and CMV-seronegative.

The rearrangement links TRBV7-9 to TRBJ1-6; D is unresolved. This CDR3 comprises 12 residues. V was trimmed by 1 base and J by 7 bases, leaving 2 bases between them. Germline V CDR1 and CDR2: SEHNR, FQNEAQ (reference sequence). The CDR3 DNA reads TGTGCCAGCAGCTTAGTAAATTCACCCCTCCACTTT. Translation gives CASSLVNSPLHF.

The chain's CDR3 is CASSLGTGDTEAFF. The DNA for the CDR3 is TGTGCCAGCTCCCTCGGGACAGGGGACACTGAAGCTTTCTTT. The chain has TRBV6-5 and TRBJ1-1; TRBD1 aligns across 10 bases. Losses at the gene ends were 8 bases for V and 3 bases for J; bases not matched to a gene: 6. The CDR3 totals 14 residues. Germline CDR1 and CDR2: MNHEY and SVGAGI.

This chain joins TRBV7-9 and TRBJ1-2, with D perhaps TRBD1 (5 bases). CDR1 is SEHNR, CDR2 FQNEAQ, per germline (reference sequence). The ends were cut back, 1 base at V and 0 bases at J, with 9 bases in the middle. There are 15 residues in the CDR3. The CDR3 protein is CASSLETVANYGYTF. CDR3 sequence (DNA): TGTGCCAGCAGCTTAGAGACAGTAGCTAACTATGGCTACACCTTC. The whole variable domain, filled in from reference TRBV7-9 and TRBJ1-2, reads DTGVSQNPRHKITKRGQNVTFRCDPISEHNRLYWYRQTLGQGPEFLTYFQNEAQLEKSRLLSDRFSAERPKGSFSTLEIQRTEQGDSAMYLCASSLETVANYGYTFGSGTRLTVV.

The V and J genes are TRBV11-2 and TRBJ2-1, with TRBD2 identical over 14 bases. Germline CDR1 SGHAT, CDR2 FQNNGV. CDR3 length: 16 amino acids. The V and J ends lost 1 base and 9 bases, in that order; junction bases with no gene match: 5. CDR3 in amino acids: CASSLVGTSGGSEQFF. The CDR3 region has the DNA TGTGCCAGCAGCTTAGTGGGGACTAGCGGGGGTAGTGAGCAGTTCTTC.

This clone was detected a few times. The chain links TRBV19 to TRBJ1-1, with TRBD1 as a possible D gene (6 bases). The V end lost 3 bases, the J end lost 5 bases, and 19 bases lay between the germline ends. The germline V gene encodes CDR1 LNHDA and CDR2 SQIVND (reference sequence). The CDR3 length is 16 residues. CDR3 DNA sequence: TGTGCCAGTAGTATTGGGGATCTTCTGAGGGGGACTGAAGCTTTCTTT. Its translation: CASSIGDLLRGTEAFF. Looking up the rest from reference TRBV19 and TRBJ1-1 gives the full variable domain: DGGITQSPKYLFRKEGQNVTLSCEQNLNHDAMYWYRQDPGQGLRLIYYSQIVNDFQKGDIAEGYSVSREKKESFPLTVTSAQKNPTAFYLCASSIGDLLRGTEAFFGQGTRLTVV.

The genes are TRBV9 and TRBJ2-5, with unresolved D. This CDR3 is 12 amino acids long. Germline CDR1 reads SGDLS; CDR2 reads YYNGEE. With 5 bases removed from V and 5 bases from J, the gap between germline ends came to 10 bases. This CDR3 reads CASSSAEETQYF. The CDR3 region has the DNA TGTGCCAGCAGTTCGGCGGAGGAGACCCAGTACTTC.

CDR3 in DNA: TGTGCCAGCAGCGAATTTGGGCTAGCCGGAGGGAATGAGCAGTTCTTC. Its translation is CASSEFGLAGGNEQFF. The V gene is TRBV5-6, the J gene TRBJ2-1, with D tentatively TRBD2 (6 bases). The CDR3 covers 16 residues. Germline assignment: CDR1 SGHDT and CDR2 YYEEEE. V was cut by 4 bases and J by 7 bases, with 21 bases left in between.

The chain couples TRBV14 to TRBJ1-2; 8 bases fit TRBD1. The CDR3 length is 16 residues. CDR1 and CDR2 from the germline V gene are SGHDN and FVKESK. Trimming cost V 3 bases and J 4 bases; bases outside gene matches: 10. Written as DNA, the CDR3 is TGTGCCAGCAGCCACCAATACAGGGACAGGCCCTATGGCTACACCTTC. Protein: CASSHQYRDRPYGYTF.

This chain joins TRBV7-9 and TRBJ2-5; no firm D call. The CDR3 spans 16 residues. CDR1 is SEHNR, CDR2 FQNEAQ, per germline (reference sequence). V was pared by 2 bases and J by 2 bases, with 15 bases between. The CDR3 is CASSLSETEIQETQYF. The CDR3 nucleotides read TGTGCCAGCAGCTTATCGGAGACTGAGATTCAAGAGACCCAGTACTTC. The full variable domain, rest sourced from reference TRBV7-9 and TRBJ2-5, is DTGVSQNPRHKITKRGQNVTFRCDPISEHNRLYWYRQTLGQGPEFLTYFQNEAQLEKSRLLSDRFSAERPKGSFSTLEIQRTEQGDSAMYLCASSLSETEIQETQYFGPGTRLLVL.

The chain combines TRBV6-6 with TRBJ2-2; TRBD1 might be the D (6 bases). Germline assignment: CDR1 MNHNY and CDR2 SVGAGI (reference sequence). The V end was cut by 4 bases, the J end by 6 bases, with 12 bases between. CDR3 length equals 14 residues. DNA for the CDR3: TGTGCCAGCAGTTCAGGGGCAAGGTCCGGGGAGCTGTTTTTT. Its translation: CASSSGARSGELFF.

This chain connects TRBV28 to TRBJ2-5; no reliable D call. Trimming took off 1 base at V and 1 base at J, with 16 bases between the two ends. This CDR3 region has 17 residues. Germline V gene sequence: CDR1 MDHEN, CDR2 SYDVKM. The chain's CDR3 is CASSLSPWAGSQETQYF. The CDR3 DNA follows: TGTGCCAGCAGTTTATCCCCGTGGGCAGGATCCCAAGAGACCCAGTACTTC.

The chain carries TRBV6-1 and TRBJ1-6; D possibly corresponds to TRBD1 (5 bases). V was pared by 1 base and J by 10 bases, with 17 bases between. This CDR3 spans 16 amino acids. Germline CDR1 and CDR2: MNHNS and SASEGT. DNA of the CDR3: TGTGCCAGCAGTGAAGGGGCGGGGCCCCACCGATCACCCCTCCACTTT. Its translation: CASSEGAGPHRSPLHF.

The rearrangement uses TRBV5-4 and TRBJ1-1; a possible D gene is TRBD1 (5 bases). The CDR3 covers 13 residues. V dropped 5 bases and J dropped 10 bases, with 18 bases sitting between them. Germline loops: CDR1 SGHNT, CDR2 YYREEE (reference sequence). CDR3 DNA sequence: TGTGCCAGCAGACCTGGAGGGAGCGGGGGAGCTTTCTTT. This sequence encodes CASRPGGSGGAFF.

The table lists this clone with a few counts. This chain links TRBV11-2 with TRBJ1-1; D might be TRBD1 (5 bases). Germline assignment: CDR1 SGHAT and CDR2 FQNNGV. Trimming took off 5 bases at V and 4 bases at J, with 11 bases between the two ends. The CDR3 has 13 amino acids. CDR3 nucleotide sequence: TGTGCCAGCAGCCTGGGACTTAGCACTGAAGCTTTCTTT. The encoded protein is CASSLGLSTEAFF.

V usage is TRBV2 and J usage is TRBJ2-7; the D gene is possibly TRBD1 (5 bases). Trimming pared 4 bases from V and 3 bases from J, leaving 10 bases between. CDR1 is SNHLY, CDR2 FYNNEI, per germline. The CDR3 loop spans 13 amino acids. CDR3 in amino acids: CASSGQTIYEQYF. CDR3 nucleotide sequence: TGTGCCAGCAGTGGACAGACGATCTACGAGCAGTACTTC.

CDR3 residues: CASSALGLAGGEQGSYNEQFF. DNA of the CDR3: TGTGCCAGCAGTGCACTCGGACTAGCGGGAGGGGAGCAAGGTTCCTACAATGAGCAGTTCTTC. This rearrangement joins TRBV28 to TRBJ2-1; 15 bases line up with TRBD2. J gave up 1 base and V 5 bases, and 15 bases lay outside the gene matches. The CDR3 consists of 21 residues. The germline CDR1 and CDR2 sequences are MDHEN and SYDVKM.

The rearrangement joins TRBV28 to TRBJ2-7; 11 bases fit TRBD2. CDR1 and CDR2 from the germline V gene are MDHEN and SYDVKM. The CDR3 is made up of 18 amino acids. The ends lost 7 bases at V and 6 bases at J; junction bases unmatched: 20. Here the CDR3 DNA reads TGTGCCAGCACCCTCGGGGAGACTAGCGGGACCAAAGAAGGCGAGCAGTACTTC. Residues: CASTLGETSGTKEGEQYF.

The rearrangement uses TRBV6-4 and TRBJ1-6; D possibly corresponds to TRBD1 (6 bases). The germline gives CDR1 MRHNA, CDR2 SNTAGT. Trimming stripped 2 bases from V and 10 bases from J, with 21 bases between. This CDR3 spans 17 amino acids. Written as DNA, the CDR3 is TGTGCCAGCAGTGACCCCCTTTTACGGGGGGCCGGATCACCCCTCCACTTT. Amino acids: CASSDPLLRGAGSPLHF.

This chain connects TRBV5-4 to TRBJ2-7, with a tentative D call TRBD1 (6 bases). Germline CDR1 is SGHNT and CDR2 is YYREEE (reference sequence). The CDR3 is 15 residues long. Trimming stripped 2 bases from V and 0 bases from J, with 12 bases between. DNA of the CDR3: TGTGCCAGCAGCTTACAGGGCGTTAGCTCCTACGAGCAGTACGTC. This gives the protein CASSLQGVSSYEQYV.

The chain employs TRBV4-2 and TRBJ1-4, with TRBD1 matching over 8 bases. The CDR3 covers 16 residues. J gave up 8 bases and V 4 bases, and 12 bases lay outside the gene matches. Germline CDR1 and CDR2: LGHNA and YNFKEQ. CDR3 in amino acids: CASSPLGQGVDEKLFF. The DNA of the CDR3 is TGTGCCAGCAGCCCACTTGGACAGGGTGTGGACGAAAAACTGTTTTTT.